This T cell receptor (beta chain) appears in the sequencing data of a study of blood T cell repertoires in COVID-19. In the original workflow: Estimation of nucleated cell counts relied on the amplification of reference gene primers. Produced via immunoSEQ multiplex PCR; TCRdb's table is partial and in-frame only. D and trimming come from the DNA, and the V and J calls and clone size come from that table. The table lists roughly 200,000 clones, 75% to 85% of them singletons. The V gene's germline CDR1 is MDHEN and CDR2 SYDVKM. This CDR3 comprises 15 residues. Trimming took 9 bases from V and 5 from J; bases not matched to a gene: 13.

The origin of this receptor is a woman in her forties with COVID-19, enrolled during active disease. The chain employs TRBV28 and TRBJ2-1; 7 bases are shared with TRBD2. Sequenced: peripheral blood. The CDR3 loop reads CARLPLVAGDNEQFF. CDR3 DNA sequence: TGTGCCAGATTACCCCTTGTGGCGGGAGACAATGAGCAGTTCTTC.